This T cell receptor (beta chain) was documented in a study of cytomegalovirus exposure and HLA in healthy donors. In the study overall: Earlier work reported approximately 110 million unique TCR beta sequences from roughly 180 million T cells. Findings of the study overall: Rarity characterized most TCR sequences, yet some public TCRs appeared in many donors. There was a cluster of highly shared sequence variants that was likely a sequencing artifact. The authors later linked a missense DCLRE1C variant to TCR beta V- and J-gene trimming.

Concerning this clone itself: Its antigen is not identified.

Primers included in the PCR were 60 Vbeta and 13 Jbeta primers. The data were produced by immunoSEQ multiplex PCR, yet TCRdb's version contains in-frame clones alone and is incomplete. This sample has around 150,000 clones, with around 63% found just once. From germline, CDR1 is LGHNA and CDR2 YNFKEQ. The V end was cut by 4 bases, the J end by 4 bases, with 5 bases between. The CDR3 sequence is 12 residues long. The chain uses TRBV4-2 and TRBJ2-1, with D unresolved. Sequencing was done on a sample of PBMCs. The TCR was taken from a woman in her late teens or twenties in good health and CMV-seropositive. CDR3 nucleotide sequence: TGTGCCAGCAGCCCTAGTTACAATGAGCAGTTCTTC. It encodes CASSPSYNEQFF.